Listed here are 30 T cell receptor beta chains from one sample, sequenced in a study of T cell changes during pregnancy in multiple sclerosis. Sequencing used immunoSEQ multiplex PCR; TCRdb keeps in-frame clones, though not all of them. The data show about 46,000 clones, roughly 92% seen once. The specimen comprised peripheral blood, sampled in the third trimester of pregnancy. Every receptor here comes from a female donor with multiple sclerosis, enrolled in a pregnancy study.

In the case of this clone: At one end the junction does not follow the germline gene, possibly because of a read error. J is TRBJ2-1 and V is TRBV2; the D gene is possibly TRBD1 (5 bases). The germline V gene has CDR1 SNHLY and CDR2 FYNNEI. CDR3 length: 13 residues. CDR3 DNA sequence: TGTGCCGGCAGAAGACAGCTTCCCAATGAGCAGTTCTTC. Its translation is CAGRRQLPNEQFF. The entire variable domain, with the rest obtained from reference TRBV2 and TRBJ2-1, is as follows: EPEVTQTPSHQVTQMGQEVILRCVPISNHLYFYWYRQILGQKVEFLVSFYNNEISEKSEIFDDQFSVERPDGSNFTLKIRSTKLEDSAMYFCAGRRQLPNEQFFGPGTRLTVL.

The chain joins TRBV19 to TRBJ1-5; 9 bases line up with TRBD1. After removal of 10 bases from V and 3 bases from J, the junction contained 13 bases not matched to a gene. This CDR3 is built from 16 residues. Per the germline V gene, CDR1 is LNHDA and CDR2 is SQIVND (reference sequence). In DNA, the CDR3 is TGTGCCACCGCTCTAAGGGGACAGGGCCCCAATCAGCCCCAGCATTTT. Translating it yields CATALRGQGPNQPQHF.

The table lists this clone with a few counts. The chain joins TRBV4-2 to TRBJ1-2; 9 bases fit TRBD1. From germline, CDR1 is LGHNA and CDR2 YNFKEQ. This CDR3 spans 16 amino acids. Trimming cost V 5 bases and J 7 bases; bases outside gene matches: 14. DNA for the CDR3: TGTGCCAGCAGCAACCGGGACAGGGAATTTGTTCGTGGCTACACCTTC. Translated, it gives CASSNRDREFVRGYTF.

The chain joins TRBV6-5 to TRBJ2-3; maybe TRBD2 (6 bases). CDR3 length equals 14 residues. Deletions cut 5 bases from V and 6 bases from J, with 15 bases between. Germline assignment: CDR1 MNHEY and CDR2 SVGAGI. The CDR3 DNA follows: TGTGCCAGCAGTAAGAGGAGGGTCATGGATACGCAGTATTTT. This sequence encodes CASSKRRVMDTQYF.

CDR3 nucleotides: TGTGCCAGTAGTAACCCCAGCGGGAGGGCAGATGAGCAGTTCTTC. Translation gives CASSNPSGRADEQFF. The gene calls are TRBV19 and TRBJ2-1; 10 bases match TRBD2. This CDR3 spans 15 amino acids. The germline CDR1 and CDR2 sequences are LNHDA and SQIVND (reference sequence). Trimming removed 4 bases from V and 8 bases from J; junction bases left unmatched: 8.

The chain links TRBV29-1 to TRBJ1-4; 9 positions agree with TRBD1. The germline gives CDR1 SQVTM, CDR2 ANQGSEA. V was pared by 1 base and J by 8 bases, with 8 bases of the junction left unmatched. The CDR3 contains 15 residues. The CDR3: CSVEGGGTGTEKLFF. The CDR3 bases are TGCAGCGTTGAAGGGGGAGGGACAGGGACAGAAAAACTGTTTTTT. Full variable domain (outside the CDR3, taken from reference TRBV29-1 and TRBJ1-4): SAVISQKPSRDICQRGTSLTIQCQVDSQVTMMFWYRQQPGQSLTLIATANQGSEATYESGFVIDKFPISRPNLTFSTLTVSNMSPEDSSIYLCSVEGGGTGTEKLFFGSGTQLSVL.

Here the CDR3 reads CASRGTGLLSEQYF. The CDR3 coding sequence is TGTGCCAGCAGAGGGACTGGCCTCCTCAGTGAGCAGTACTTC. The chain recombines TRBV6-1 with TRBJ2-7, with D possibly matching TRBD2 (6 bases). CDR1 is MNHNS and CDR2 is SASEGT in the germline V gene. Trimming pared 6 bases from V and 7 bases from J, leaving 19 bases between. CDR3 length equals 14 residues.

This clone was picked up one time. The V and J genes are TRBV19 and TRBJ1-1; TRBD1 aligns across 9 bases. This CDR3 is 15 amino acids long. Per germline, CDR1 LNHDA and CDR2 SQIVND (reference sequence). V shed 8 bases, J shed 5 bases, and the junction held 12 bases outside the gene matches. The CDR3 coding sequence is TGTGCCAGTGGAACAGGGGGCGGAGGGGGTACTGAAGCTTTCTTT. Translation: CASGTGGGGGTEAFF.

This rearrangement joins TRBV9 to TRBJ2-2; 7 bases agree with TRBD2. This CDR3 has 15 residues. The V segment lost 0 bases and the J segment 4 bases; nucleotides outside the gene matches: 3. The germline V gene encodes CDR1 SGDLS and CDR2 YYNGEE. The CDR3 is CASSVAGGGTGELFF. The CDR3 nucleotides are TGTGCCAGCAGCGTAGCGGGAGGTGGCACCGGGGAGCTGTTTTTT. The entire variable domain, with the rest obtained from reference TRBV9 and TRBJ2-2, is as follows: DSGVTQTPKHLITATGQRVTLRCSPRSGDLSVYWYQQSLDQGLQFLIQYYNGEERAKGNILERFSAQQFPDLHSELNLSSLELGDSALYFCASSVAGGGTGELFFGEGSRLTVL.

This chain links TRBV6-1 with TRBJ2-7; 11 bases align to TRBD1. This CDR3 comprises 14 residues. V lost 10 bases to trimming and J lost 1 base; unmatched junction nucleotides: 6. CDR1 is MNHNS and CDR2 is SASEGT in the germline V gene. DNA of the CDR3: TGTGCCACCATGGGACAGGGGGTATCCTACGAGCAGTACTTC. Amino acid sequence: CATMGQGVSYEQYF.

The V and J genes are TRBV4-1 and TRBJ1-3; tentatively, D is TRBD1 (6 bases). The CDR3 spans 16 residues. Germline V gene lookup returns CDR1 MGHRA and CDR2 YSYEKL. V lost 0 bases, J lost 0 bases, and 9 bases lay in between. The CDR3 coding sequence is TGCGCCAGCAGCCAAGATCGGGACAACTCTGGAAACACCATATATTTT. This encodes CASSQDRDNSGNTIYF.

The chain couples TRBV10-3 to TRBJ2-7; 7 bases align to TRBD2. The CDR3 spans 14 residues. Germline CDR1 ENHRY, CDR2 SYGVKD. The V segment lost 1 base and the J segment 6 bases; nucleotides outside the gene matches: 6. The CDR3 reads CAISEWAGEIEQYF. The DNA of the CDR3 is TGTGCCATCAGTGAGTGGGCGGGAGAGATCGAGCAGTACTTC.

The rearrangement joins TRBV11-1 to TRBJ1-1; tentative D call: TRBD1 (5 bases). The CDR3 runs to 14 residues. Germline-derived CDR1 and CDR2 are SGHAT and FQDESV (reference sequence). Trimming pared 6 bases from V and 5 bases from J, leaving 16 bases between. The CDR3 sequence is CASRPRASGTEAFF. The CDR3 DNA follows: TGTGCCAGCAGACCCCGGGCCTCAGGGACTGAAGCTTTCTTT.

This chain links TRBV7-3 with TRBJ2-3, with D hard to call. Trimming cost V 4 bases and J 2 bases, with 10 bases left between them. The CDR3 totals 14 residues. The germline V gene has CDR1 SGHTA and CDR2 FQGTGA. The CDR3 coding sequence is TGTGCCAGCAGCTCGAGGCTACACACAGATACGCAGTATTTT. It codes for CASSSRLHTDTQYF.

This clone is a singleton in its sample. Here the CDR3 reads CASGPGGRWGYTF. For the CDR3, the DNA is TGTGCCAGCGGACCGGGGGGGCGTTGGGGCTACACCTTC. The genes are TRBV4-2 and TRBJ1-2, with D perhaps TRBD1 (6 bases). This CDR3 contains 13 residues. CDR1 LGHNA and CDR2 YNFKEQ come from the germline V gene. Trimming pared 8 bases from V and 8 bases from J, leaving 18 bases between.

The chain carries TRBV19 and TRBJ2-5, with D possibly being TRBD2 (5 bases). The CDR3 totals 14 residues. Trimming cost V 0 bases and J 7 bases, with 12 bases left between them. Germline V CDR1 and CDR2: LNHDA, SQIVND (reference sequence). The CDR3: CASSIDAGSGTQYF. CDR3 coding DNA: TGTGCCAGTAGTATAGATGCGGGTTCTGGGACCCAGTACTTC.

The chain carries TRBV7-2 and TRBJ2-4; 10 nucleotides match TRBD1. Losses at the gene ends were 1 base for V and 8 bases for J; bases not matched to a gene: 2. The CDR3 sequence is 14 residues long. The germline CDR1 and CDR2 sequences are SGHTA and FQGNSA. The CDR3 coding sequence is TGTGCCAGCAGCTTAGGGACAGGGGGAGACATTCAGTACTTC. Its translation: CASSLGTGGDIQYF.

This clone turned up a few times. The chain joins TRBV2 to TRBJ2-7; D not certain. Germline CDR1 SNHLY, CDR2 FYNNEI. V was cut by 5 bases and J by 0 bases, with 14 bases left in between. The CDR3 sequence is 15 residues long. The CDR3 nucleotides are TGTGCCAGCAGTAGTAGACACTTACGCTCCTACGAGCAGTACTTC. It yields the protein CASSSRHLRSYEQYF.

DNA for the CDR3: TGCAGCGTTGTTCTCAGCTTAGAAGCAGGGAATATTGGCTACACCTTC. Translation: CSVVLSLEAGNIGYTF. This chain connects TRBV29-1 to TRBJ1-2; weak D call: TRBD1 (5 bases). CDR1 and CDR2 from the germline V gene are SQVTM and ANQGSEA. The CDR3 spans 16 residues. The V end was cut by 4 bases, the J end by 7 bases, with 25 bases between.

The chain is built from TRBV7-9 and TRBJ1-1, with a tentative D call TRBD1 (5 bases). Trimming stripped 1 base from V and 8 bases from J, with 8 bases between. Germline V CDR1 and CDR2: SEHNR, FQNEAQ (reference sequence). This CDR3 spans 12 amino acids. The CDR3 spells CASSLGGGEAFF. The CDR3 DNA reads TGTGCCAGCAGCTTAGGGGGGGGAGAAGCTTTCTTT.

The rearrangement uses TRBV7-9 and TRBJ1-2; tentative D call: TRBD1 (6 bases). Germline values: CDR1 SEHNR, CDR2 FQNEAQ (reference sequence). The CDR3 spans 15 residues. The V end was cut by 0 bases, the J end by 4 bases, with 12 bases between. CDR3: CASSLAGQIIYGYTF. CDR3 coding DNA: TGTGCCAGCAGCTTAGCCGGACAGATCATCTATGGCTACACCTTC.

J is TRBJ1-1 and V is TRBV19; no clear D. CDR3 length equals 15 residues. Germline values: CDR1 LNHDA, CDR2 SQIVND (reference sequence). Trimming removed 7 bases at V and 5 bases at J, with 20 bases between. CDR3 residues: CASITWSGQVTEAFF. The CDR3 DNA reads as TGTGCCAGTATAACTTGGTCTGGGCAGGTAACTGAAGCTTTCTTT.

The chain links TRBV25-1 to TRBJ2-7; D is unclear. The CDR3 loop spans 13 amino acids. The germline V gene has CDR1 MGHDK and CDR2 SYGVNS. Trimming removed 7 bases at V and 0 bases at J, with 10 bases between. CDR3 sequence reads: CASNAGSSYEQYF. The CDR3 region has the DNA TGTGCCAGCAATGCAGGTAGCTCCTACGAGCAGTACTTC.

The rearrangement uses TRBV9 and TRBJ2-2; TRBD1 agrees at 7 bases. CDR1 SGDLS and CDR2 YYNGEE come from the germline V gene. The length of the CDR3 is 15 residues. The V segment lost 4 bases and the J segment 1 base; nucleotides outside the gene matches: 4. The CDR3 is CASSSRTGNTGELFF. In DNA, the CDR3 is TGTGCCAGCAGCTCTAGGACAGGGAACACCGGGGAGCTGTTTTTT.

The chain links TRBV29-1 to TRBJ2-4; D might be TRBD2 (6 bases). Germline values: CDR1 SQVTM, CDR2 ANQGSEA. V lost 6 bases and J 4 bases, leaving 10 bases between the germline ends. The CDR3 totals 12 residues. DNA of the CDR3: TGCAGCGTGGGGGACTGGAAAAACATTCAGTACTTC. Translated: CSVGDWKNIQYF. Based on the CDR3 plus reference TRBV29-1 and TRBJ2-4, the full variable domain is SAVISQKPSRDICQRGTSLTIQCQVDSQVTMMFWYRQQPGQSLTLIATANQGSEATYESGFVIDKFPISRPNLTFSTLTVSNMSPEDSSIYLCSVGDWKNIQYFGAGTRLSVL.

This chain connects TRBV28 to TRBJ1-3; D may be TRBD1 (6 bases). Germline CDR1 and CDR2: MDHEN and SYDVKM. The CDR3 sequence is 13 residues long. V dropped 5 bases and J dropped 8 bases, with 13 bases sitting between them. The CDR3 nucleotides read TGTGCCAGCAGTCGCTACAGGGCTGACACCATATATTTT. Translating it yields CASSRYRADTIYF.

This clone was observed once. The chain has TRBV7-2 and TRBJ2-2; 10 bases are shared with TRBD2. Trimming at V came to 2 bases and at J to 6 bases, leaving 9 bases not matched to a gene. CDR3 size: 17 residues. Germline V gene sequence: CDR1 SGHTA, CDR2 FQGNSA. Here the CDR3 DNA reads TGTGCCAGCAGCTTACCCTCGAGCGGGAGGGCCGCCGGGGAGCTGTTTTTT. Translated, it gives CASSLPSSGRAAGELFF.

This chain links TRBV19 with TRBJ2-7; D gene unclear. In germline, CDR1 is LNHDA, CDR2 SQIVND (reference sequence). Trimming cost V 6 bases and J 4 bases, with 16 bases left between them. This CDR3 region has 14 residues. The CDR3 is CASSPWSGGYEQYF. CDR3 bases: TGTGCCAGTAGCCCCTGGTCGGGTGGGTACGAGCAGTACTTC.

The J gene is TRBJ2-7, the V gene TRBV7-6; D might be TRBD1 (6 bases). CDR1 and CDR2 (germline): SGHVS, FNYEAQ. Trimming cost V 4 bases and J 6 bases, with 10 bases left between them. The CDR3 consists of 12 residues. The chain's CDR3 is CASSSYRAEQYF. Written as DNA, the CDR3 is TGTGCCAGCAGCTCGTACAGGGCCGAGCAGTACTTC.

This clone was found a few times. CDR3 region: CASSQEATGVSLEQYF. The CDR3 nucleotides read TGCGCCAGCAGCCAGGAAGCTACGGGAGTTTCGCTCGAGCAGTACTTC. V gene TRBV4-1 combines with J gene TRBJ2-7; maybe TRBD2 (6 bases). The V end lost 3 bases, the J end lost 6 bases, and 21 bases lay between the germline ends. Germline CDR1 and CDR2: MGHRA and YSYEKL. This CDR3 comprises 16 residues.